This T cell receptor (beta chain) was captured by sequencing in a study of T cells in Graves' hyperthyroidism and ophthalmopathy. Points from the study as a whole: Model predictions of ophthalmopathy came a median around 6.5 months before onset.

Diagnoses used clinical symptoms, serum thyroxine and TRAb, thyroid ultrasound and orbital computed tomography. Worth noting for this clonotype: Its antigen is still unknown.

With 5 bases clipped from V and 5 bases from J, the junction kept 3 bases outside the gene matches. Per germline, CDR1 DFQATT and CDR2 SNEGSKA (reference sequence). CDR3 size: 14 residues. TCR beta CDR3 sequences were amplified from RNA transcripts. When the TCR CDR3 underwent first-round RT-PCR, the HTBI primer set was used. TCRdb re-analysed the multiplex PCR reads in MiXCR, keeping a single row per CDR3 protein. This table holds about 200,000 distinct CDR3 sequences, about 17% found once. The TCR comes from a woman aged 45-59 years with Graves' hyperthyroidism. The sequenced sample was blood. The rearrangement joins TRBV20-1 to TRBJ2-2; 12 bases are a match to TRBD2. The CDR3 loop reads CSALGTSGTGELFF. Here the CDR3 DNA reads TGCAGTGCTCTCGGGACTAGCGGGACCGGGGAGCTGTTTTTT.